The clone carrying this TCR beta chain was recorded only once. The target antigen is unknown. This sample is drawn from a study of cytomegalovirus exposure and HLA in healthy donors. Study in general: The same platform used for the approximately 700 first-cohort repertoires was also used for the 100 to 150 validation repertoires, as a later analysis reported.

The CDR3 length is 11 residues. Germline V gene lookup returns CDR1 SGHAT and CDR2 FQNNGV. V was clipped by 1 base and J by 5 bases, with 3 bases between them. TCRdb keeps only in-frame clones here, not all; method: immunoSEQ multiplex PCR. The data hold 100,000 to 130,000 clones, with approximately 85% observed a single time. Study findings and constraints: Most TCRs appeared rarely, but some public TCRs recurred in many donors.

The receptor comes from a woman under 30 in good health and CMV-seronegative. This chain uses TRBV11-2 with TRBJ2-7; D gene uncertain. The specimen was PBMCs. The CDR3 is CASSLADEQYF. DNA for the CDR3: TGTGCCAGCAGCTTAGCAGACGAGCAGTACTTC. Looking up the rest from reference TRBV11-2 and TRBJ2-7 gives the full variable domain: EAGVAQSPRYKIIEKRQSVAFWCNPISGHATLYWYQQILGQGPKLLIQFQNNGVVDDSQLPKDRFSAERLKGVDSTLKIQPAKLEDSAVYLCASSLADEQYFGPGTRLTVT.